These 8 T cell receptor beta chains originate from one sample sequenced in a study of T cell responses to AZD1222 COVID-19 vaccine. Method: immunoSEQ multiplex PCR; TCRdb's copy keeps in-frame clones and lacks some. The profile shows about 84,000 clones, 75% to 90% of them singletons. The material was peripheral blood, obtained 28 days after the second AZD1222 dose. These receptors originate from an adult who received the AZD1222 COVID-19 vaccine.

The chain uses TRBV5-4 and TRBJ1-2, with D uncertain. The CDR3 has 13 residues. Germline CDR1 is SGHNT and CDR2 is YYREEE (reference sequence). V lost 0 bases to trimming and J lost 4 bases, with 7 bases between them. The CDR3 DNA follows: TGTGCCAGCAGCTTGGAACGGAGCTATGGCTACACCTTC. It encodes CASSLERSYGYTF. The variable domain in full, completed from reference TRBV5-4 and TRBJ1-2, reads ETGVTQSPTHLIKTRGQQVTLRCSSQSGHNTVSWYQQALGQGPQFIFQYYREEENGRGNFPPRFSGLQFPNYSSELNVNALELDDSALYLCASSLERSYGYTFGSGTRLTVV.

This sequence joins TRBV19 and TRBJ1-3; D might be TRBD1 (5 bases). The CDR3 is made up of 14 amino acids. Trimming stripped 5 bases from V and 0 bases from J, with 8 bases between. Germline V gene lookup returns CDR1 LNHDA and CDR2 SQIVND (reference sequence). The CDR3 spells CASSRQGSGNTIYF. The CDR3 DNA reads TGTGCCAGTAGTCGTCAGGGCTCTGGAAACACCATATATTTT.

J is TRBJ2-7 and V is TRBV29-1, with D hard to call. The CDR3 has 12 amino acids. V was trimmed by 0 bases and J by 4 bases, leaving 7 bases between them. Germline CDR1 reads SQVTM; CDR2 reads ANQGSEA. CDR3 in amino acids: CSVEDQHYEQYF. The CDR3 DNA sequence: TGCAGCGTTGAAGATCAACATTACGAGCAGTACTTC.

Points on this clone: This same CDR3 is encoded by further DNA sequences in the sample. V usage is TRBV5-6 and J usage is TRBJ1-5; D is uncertain. The germline gives CDR1 SGHDT, CDR2 YYEEEE. V lost 0 bases and J lost 3, with 4 bases in between. The CDR3 length is 13 residues. CDR3 bases: TGTGCCAGCAGCTTGGGAGTCAATCAGCCCCAGCATTTT. Amino acids: CASSLGVNQPQHF.

V gene TRBV28 combines with J gene TRBJ2-7; 8 bases align to TRBD2. Germline V gives CDR1 MDHEN, CDR2 SYDVKM. CDR3 length: 12 residues. With 7 bases clipped from V and 8 bases from J, the junction kept 7 bases outside the gene matches. Written as DNA, the CDR3 is TGTGCCAGCACCTCCCGGGGGGGCAAGCAGTACTTC. It is translated as CASTSRGGKQYF.

V and J are TRBV6-1 and TRBJ1-3; D gene uncertain. The CDR3 covers 17 residues. The V and J ends lost 4 bases and 0 bases respectively, with 16 bases between them. Germline V gene lookup returns CDR1 MNHNS and CDR2 SASEGT. CDR3 sequence (DNA): TGTGCCAGCAGTGCCAGTAAGGGTGATCCCTCTGGAAACACCATATATTTT. Protein sequence: CASSASKGDPSGNTIYF.

The V gene is TRBV9, the J gene TRBJ2-2, with D perhaps matching TRBD1 (6 bases). Trimming stripped 3 bases from V and 0 bases from J, with 12 bases between. Per germline, CDR1 SGDLS and CDR2 YYNGEE. The CDR3 is made up of 16 amino acids. CDR3 sequence (DNA): TGTGCCAGCAGCGCGAAGACAGGCACGAACACCGGGGAGCTGTTTTTT. Encoded protein: CASSAKTGTNTGELFF.

The J gene is TRBJ2-1, the V gene TRBV7-2, with D possibly TRBD2 on 6 matching bases. The CDR3 is made up of 14 amino acids. The V end was cut by 10 bases, the J end by 7 bases, with 20 bases between. Germline V gene lookup returns CDR1 SGHTA and CDR2 FQGNSA. The CDR3 region is CATRSRGAANEQFF. The DNA for the CDR3 is TGTGCCACCCGAAGTCGCGGGGCAGCGAATGAGCAGTTCTTC.